Below are 4 T cell receptor beta chains sequenced from a single sample in a study of blood T cell repertoires in COVID-19. Sequenced by immunoSEQ multiplex PCR; TCRdb stores in-frame clones only, minus some. The table lists fewer than 400,000 clones, approximately 85% of them singletons. Sequences were obtained from PBMCs or T cells enriched from blood (not recorded which). These receptors came from a man under 40 who had recovered from COVID-19.

This clone was seen just once. The chain uses TRBV5-1 and TRBJ2-7; 12 bases are a match to TRBD1. This CDR3 comprises 16 residues. Germline V gives CDR1 SGHRS, CDR2 YFSETQ. V lost 3 bases and J lost 0; bases outside the gene matches: 4. DNA for the CDR3: TGCGCCAGCAGCTACCGGGACAGGGGGCCCTCCTACGAGCAGTACTTC. Its protein product is CASSYRDRGPSYEQYF. The entire variable domain, with the rest obtained from reference TRBV5-1 and TRBJ2-7, is as follows: KAGVTQTPRYLIKTRGQQVTLSCSPISGHRSVSWYQQTPGQGLQFLFEYFSETQRNKGNFPGRFSGRQFSNSRSEMNVSTLELGDSALYLCASSYRDRGPSYEQYFGPGTRLTVT.

This rearrangement joins TRBV11-2 to TRBJ1-4; D gene unclear. This CDR3 region has 13 residues. CDR1 is SGHAT, CDR2 FQNNGV, per germline. V gave up 3 bases and J gave up 5 bases, with 7 bases separating them. CDR3 sequence: CASSFGGNEKLFF. In DNA, the CDR3 is TGTGCCAGCAGCTTCGGAGGGAATGAAAAACTGTTTTTT.

This clone has only a few counts. The CDR3 protein is CASSTRPRQEGTEAFF. CDR3 DNA: TGCGCCAGCAGCACGAGGCCCAGGCAGGAGGGCACTGAAGCTTTCTTT. This chain connects TRBV5-1 to TRBJ1-1; D not resolved. V was cut by 4 bases and J by 4 bases, with 20 bases left in between. The germline gives CDR1 SGHRS, CDR2 YFSETQ. The CDR3 consists of 16 residues.

The V and J genes are TRBV19 and TRBJ1-2; D not certain. With 1 base removed from V and 2 bases from J, the gap between germline ends came to 8 bases. The CDR3 contains 14 residues. In germline, CDR1 is LNHDA, CDR2 SQIVND (reference sequence). This chain's CDR3 is CASSIGQMNYGYTF. CDR3 DNA sequence: TGTGCCAGTAGTATAGGACAAATGAACTATGGCTACACCTTC. Full variable domain (outside the CDR3, taken from reference TRBV19 and TRBJ1-2): DGGITQSPKYLFRKEGQNVTLSCEQNLNHDAMYWYRQDPGQGLRLIYYSQIVNDFQKGDIAEGYSVSREKKESFPLTVTSAQKNPTAFYLCASSIGQMNYGYTFGSGTRLTVV.